Listed below are T cell receptor beta chains from one sample, sequenced in a study of blood T cells in healthy people across ages. One entry per CDR3 protein results from TCRdb running MiXCR on the 5' RACE reads. The data contain almost 550,000 distinct CDR3 sequences, about 24% of them singletons. This sample also belongs to another study, concerning T cells of mothers and their children.

Material for sequencing was blood. The receptors were sampled from a boy younger than 18 in good health. The CDR3 runs from the conserved cysteine through the conserved F or W. A D gene is named only where the DNA matches it firmly. Clone size is stated in some rows and not others, as once, few, many or a class when expanded.

>TRBJ1-5|NA|TRBD1|TRBV19
CASSTRQGGQPQHF
TGTGCCAGTAGTACACGACAGGGAGGTCAGCCCCAGCATTTT
>TRBJ2-7|few|NA|TRBV14
CASSQAAALTYEQYF
TGTGCCAGCAGCCAAGCAGCTGCCCTAACCTACGAGCAGTACTTC
>TRBJ2-7|NA|NA|TRBV11-1
CASSVNQGSPSYEQYF
TGTGCCAGCAGCGTAAATCAGGGGTCCCCCAGCTACGAGCAGTACTTC
>TRBJ2-6|few|NA|TRBV9
CASSVEALYSGANVLAF
TGTGCCAGCAGCGTAGAAGCCCTCTACTCTGGGGCCAACGTCCTGGCTTTC
>TRBJ2-7|NA|NA|TRBV9
CACSAKRYDEQYF
TGTGCCTGCAGCGCAAAGCGGTACGACGAGCAGTACTTC
>TRBJ1-4|once|TRBD1|TRBV4-3
CASSPEGGGGLLREKLFF
TGCGCCAGCAGCCCTGAGGGAGGGGGCGGTCTGCTAAGAGAAAAACTGTTTTTT
>TRBJ2-5|few|NA|TRBV5-4
CASSSSSGGFASEQETQYF
TGTGCCAGCAGCTCCTCGTCAGGGGGGTTTGCTAGCGAGCAAGAGACCCAGTACTTC
>TRBJ1-4|NA|NA|TRBV20-1
CSARPLGATNEKLFF
TGCAGTGCTAGACCTCTGGGAGCAACTAATGAAAAACTGTTTTTT
>TRBJ2-1|NA|TRBD2|TRBV28
CASSLRTSWGRPYNEQFF
TGTGCCAGCAGTTTAAGGACTAGCTGGGGGAGGCCCTACAATGAGCAGTTCTTC
>TRBJ2-1|NA|NA|TRBV6-1
CASSEARRTGTPTYNEQFF
TGTGCCAGCAGTGAAGCGAGACGTACCGGGACTCCTACCTACAATGAGCAGTTCTTC
>TRBJ2-1|NA|NA|TRBV7-2
CASSLGFSGSYNEQFF
TGTGCCAGCAGCTTAGGGTTCAGTGGCTCCTACAATGAGCAGTTCTTC
>TRBJ1-1|NA|NA|TRBV7-8
CASSPQLGARNTEAFF
TGTGCCAGCAGCCCTCAGCTGGGGGCAAGGAACACTGAAGCTTTCTTT
>TRBJ2-5|NA|TRBD2|TRBV7-9
CAGSLAKGLAGGETQYF
TGTGCCGGCAGCTTAGCGAAAGGACTAGCGGGAGGCGAGACCCAGTACTTC
>TRBJ2-7|NA|TRBD2|TRBV28
CAILAGESYEQYF
TGTGCCATCCTAGCGGGAGAGAGCTACGAGCAGTACTTC